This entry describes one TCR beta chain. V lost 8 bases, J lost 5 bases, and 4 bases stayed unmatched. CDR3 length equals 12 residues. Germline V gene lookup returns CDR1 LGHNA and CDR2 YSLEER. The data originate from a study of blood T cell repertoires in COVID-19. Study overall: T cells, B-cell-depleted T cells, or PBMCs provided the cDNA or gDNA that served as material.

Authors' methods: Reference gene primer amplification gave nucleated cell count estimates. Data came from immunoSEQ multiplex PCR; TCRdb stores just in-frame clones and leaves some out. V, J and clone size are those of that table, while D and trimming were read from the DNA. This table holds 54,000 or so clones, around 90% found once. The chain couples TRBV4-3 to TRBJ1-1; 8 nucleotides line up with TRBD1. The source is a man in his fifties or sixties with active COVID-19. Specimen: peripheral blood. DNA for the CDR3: TGCGCCAGCGGCGACAGGGGAACTGAAGCTTTCTTT. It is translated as CASGDRGTEAFF.